This TCR beta chain was identified during a study of blood T cell repertoires in COVID-19. Study background: From T cells, B-cell-depleted T cells, or PBMCs came the material, which was cDNA or gDNA.

The protocol was immunoSEQ multiplex PCR, while the TCRdb copy is restricted to in-frame clones and leaves out a portion. The sample consists of approximately 300,000 clones, under 95% of them appearing once. This clone was detected once. J lost 4 bases, V lost 4 bases, and 8 bases had no gene match. There are 14 residues in the CDR3. Per germline, CDR1 SGHRS and CDR2 YFSETQ. This clonotype was obtained from a man between 60 and 70 years old who had recovered from COVID-19. What was sequenced was PBMCs or T cells enriched from blood (not recorded which). The rearrangement uses TRBV5-1 and TRBJ2-7; 7 nucleotides align to TRBD1. In nucleotides, the CDR3 is TGCGCCAGCAGCGGGACAGCAGGCTCTTACGAGCAGTACTTC. This codes for CASSGTAGSYEQYF.